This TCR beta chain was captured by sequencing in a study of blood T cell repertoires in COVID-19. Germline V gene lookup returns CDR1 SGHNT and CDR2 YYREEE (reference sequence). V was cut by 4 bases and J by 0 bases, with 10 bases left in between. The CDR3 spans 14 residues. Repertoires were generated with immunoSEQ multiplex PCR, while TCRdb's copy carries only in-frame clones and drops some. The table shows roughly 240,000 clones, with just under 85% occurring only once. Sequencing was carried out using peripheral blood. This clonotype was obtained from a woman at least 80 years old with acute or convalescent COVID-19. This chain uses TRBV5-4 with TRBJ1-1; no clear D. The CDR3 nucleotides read TGTGCCAGCAGCACCCGGACTGTGAACACTGAAGCTTTCTTT. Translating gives CASSTRTVNTEAFF.